This record looks at one T cell receptor beta chain sequence and its context. This record comes from a study of blood T cell repertoires in COVID-19. The data were produced by immunoSEQ multiplex PCR, yet TCRdb's version contains in-frame clones alone and is incomplete. The sample records about 90,000 clones, around four fifths being singletons. With 3 bases removed from V and 1 base from J, the gap between germline ends came to 9 bases. This CDR3 is 14 amino acids long. Germline loops: CDR1 MDHEN, CDR2 SYDVKM. This clonotype was sampled from a human donor in a cohort sampled during active COVID-19. The sequencing input was peripheral blood. V usage is TRBV28 and J usage is TRBJ1-1; unclear D gene. In DNA form, the CDR3 reads TGTGCCAGCAGTTTTTTGGCGGGGAACACTGAAGCTTTCTTT. Protein product: CASSFLAGNTEAFF. Supplemented by reference TRBV28 and TRBJ1-1, the full variable domain reads DVKVTQSSRYLVKRTGEKVFLECVQDMDHENMFWYRQDPGLGLRLIYFSYDVKMKEKGDIPEGYSVSREKKERFSLILESASTNQTSMYLCASSFLAGNTEAFFGQGTRLTVV.